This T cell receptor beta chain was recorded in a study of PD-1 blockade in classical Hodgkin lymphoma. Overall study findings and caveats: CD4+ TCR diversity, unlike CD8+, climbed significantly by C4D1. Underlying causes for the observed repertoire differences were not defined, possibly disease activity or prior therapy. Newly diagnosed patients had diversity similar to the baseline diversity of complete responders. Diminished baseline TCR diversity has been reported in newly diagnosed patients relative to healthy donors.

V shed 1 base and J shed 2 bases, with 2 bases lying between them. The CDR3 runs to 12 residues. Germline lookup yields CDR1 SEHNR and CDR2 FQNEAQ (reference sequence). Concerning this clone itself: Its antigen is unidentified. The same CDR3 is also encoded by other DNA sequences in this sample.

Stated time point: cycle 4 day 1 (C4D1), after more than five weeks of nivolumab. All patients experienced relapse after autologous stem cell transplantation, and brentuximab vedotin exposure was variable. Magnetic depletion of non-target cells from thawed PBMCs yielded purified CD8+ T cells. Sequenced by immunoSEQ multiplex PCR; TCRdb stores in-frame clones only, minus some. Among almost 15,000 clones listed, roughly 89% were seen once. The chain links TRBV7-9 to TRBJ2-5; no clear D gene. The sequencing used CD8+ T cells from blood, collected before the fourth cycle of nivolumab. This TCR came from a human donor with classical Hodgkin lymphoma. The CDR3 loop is CASSLGQETQYF. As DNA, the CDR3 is TGTGCCAGCAGCTTAGGACAAGAGACCCAGTACTTC.